One sample yielded the 21 T cell receptor beta chains listed below, sequenced in a study of breast tumors, draining lymph nodes, adjacent tissues listed by TCRdb under 2016. The axillary draining lymph nodes of breast cancer patients were the source of the lymph node samples. Libraries were prepared through multiplex PCR. The sequencer listed for this sample is Illumina HiSeq 2000. TCRdb ran its own pipeline on the public reads, namely fastp trimming at Q25 and MiXCR clone calling, and kept in-frame beta chains. Each entry merges the rows of one CDR3 protein and shows their most common DNA and genes. The sample records some 97,000 distinct CDR3 sequences, 20% to 25% of which are singletons. The ten largest clones represent approximately 1.3% of the sample. Sample: axillary lymph node tissue. The receptors were gathered from a female donor with breast cancer. Some clones in this sample may be carry-over from other donors' samples.

This clonotype was recorded at least ten times. The rearrangement joins TRBV5-1 to TRBJ2-2, with 7 bases fitting TRBD2. The CDR3 consists of 14 residues. The germline CDR1 and CDR2 sequences are SGHRS and YFSETQ. V lost 4 bases, J lost 7 bases, and 7 bases stayed unmatched. In DNA, the CDR3 is TGCGCCAGCAGCCCGGACGGCGGGGGCGGGGAGCTGTTTTTT. This gives the protein CASSPDGGGGELFF. Full variable domain (missing parts from reference TRBV5-1 and TRBJ2-2): KAGVTQTPRYLIKTRGQQVTLSCSPISGHRSVSWYQQTPGQGLQFLFEYFSETQRNKGNFPGRFSGRQFSNSRSEMNVSTLELGDSALYLCASSPDGGGGELFFGEGSRLTVL.

This clonotype occurred many times. The V gene is TRBV20-1, the J gene TRBJ2-2; D is ambiguous. Germline lookup yields CDR1 DFQATT and CDR2 SNEGSKA (reference sequence). Trimming shortened V by 0 bases and J by 6 bases, and 11 bases separated the two germline ends. The CDR3 extends over 14 amino acids. The CDR3 loop is CSARDRGGAGELFF. CDR3 in DNA: TGCAGTGCTAGAGATCGCGGTGGTGCCGGGGAGCTGTTTTTT.

This clonotype was observed at least ten times. This chain joins TRBV10-3 and TRBJ1-5, with D possibly being TRBD1 (5 bases). The CDR3 runs 13 residues. Germline lookup yields CDR1 ENHRY and CDR2 SYGVKD. Trimming stripped 6 bases from V and 4 bases from J, with 10 bases between. DNA of the CDR3: TGTGCCATCAGAGAACGGGGGAATCAGCCCCAGCATTTT. The encoded protein is CAIRERGNQPQHF.

This clonotype has at least ten counts. The chain is built from TRBV9 and TRBJ1-2; D not certain. CDR3 size: 15 residues. Germline loops: CDR1 SGDLS, CDR2 YYNGEE. V lost 0 bases to trimming and J lost 14 bases, with 23 bases between them. The CDR3 sequence is CASSVEQTRIHTGTF. In DNA, the CDR3 is TGTGCCAGCAGCGTAGAACAGACCCGGATACACACGGGGACCTTC.

This rearrangement joins TRBV20-1 to TRBJ1-4; a possible D gene is TRBD1 (6 bases). Germline V gene data show CDR1 as DFQATT and CDR2 as SNEGSKA (reference sequence). The length of the CDR3 is 13 residues. With 5 bases removed from V and 5 bases from J, the gap between germline ends came to 12 bases. The chain's CDR3 is CSASIRGNEKLFF. CDR3 nucleotide sequence: TGCAGTGCTTCTATCAGGGGCAATGAAAAACTGTTTTTT.

This clonotype was counted at least ten times. This chain links TRBV6-5 with TRBJ2-2; no definite D call. In germline, CDR1 is MNHEY, CDR2 SVGAGI. The V and J ends lost 4 bases and 4 bases respectively, with 4 bases between them. CDR3 size: 12 residues. CDR3 bases: TGTGCCAGCAGTTTTAGCACCGGGGAGCTGTTTTTT. Translated: CASSFSTGELFF.

There are many counts of this clonotype. V gene TRBV30 combines with J gene TRBJ2-5; TRBD2 might be the D (6 bases). Germline V lookup: CDR1 GTSNPN, CDR2 SVGIG (reference sequence). The V end lost 1 base, the J end lost 9 bases, and 18 bases lay between the germline ends. This CDR3 comprises 14 residues. Written as DNA, the CDR3 is TGTGCCTGGAGTGGCGGGACGGTCGCGGAGGCCCAGTACTTC. Translated, it gives CAWSGGTVAEAQYF.

This clonotype was detected ten times or more. The CDR3 is CASSLSGVIGTQYF. The CDR3 DNA reads TGTGCCAGCAGCTTAAGTGGAGTGATAGGTACGCAGTATTTT. V and J are TRBV13 and TRBJ2-3; D gene unclear. Trimming removed 2 bases from V and 8 bases from J, with 14 bases in between. The CDR3 runs to 14 residues. Per germline, CDR1 PRHDT and CDR2 FYEKMQ (reference sequence).

This clonotype was detected many times. The chain uses TRBV5-4 and TRBJ1-2; D not certain. The CDR3 runs 15 residues. CDR1 and CDR2 (germline): SGHNT, YYREEE (reference sequence). Deletions cut 1 base from V and 0 bases from J, with 10 bases between. The CDR3 nucleotides are TGTGCCAGCAGCTTGTATGCGGAGACTAACTATGGCTACACCTTC. This translates into CASSLYAETNYGYTF.

This clonotype showed up many times. The chain couples TRBV28 to TRBJ1-3; D remains ambiguous. The germline V gene has CDR1 MDHEN and CDR2 SYDVKM. V lost 3 bases and J 13 bases, leaving 19 bases between the germline ends. The CDR3 covers 14 residues. In nucleotides, the CDR3 is TGTGCCAGCAGTTTCTTTACCCGGAACACGGGGATATATTTT. Protein sequence: CASSFFTRNTGIYF.

This clonotype was observed many times. The genes are TRBV29-1 and TRBJ1-2, with D uncertain. CDR1 SQVTM and CDR2 ANQGSEA come from the germline V gene. The CDR3 consists of 11 residues. Trimming stripped 6 bases from V and 6 bases from J, with 11 bases between. The CDR3 here is CSVRRADGYTF. The CDR3 DNA follows: TGCAGCGTCCGACGGGCTGATGGCTACACCTTC.

This clonotype occurred many times. The V call is TRBV5-1, the J call TRBJ2-3; 8 bases are a match to TRBD1. CDR3 length: 16 amino acids. The trim removed 2 bases at V and 2 bases at J, leaving 7 bases unmatched. Germline V gene sequence: CDR1 SGHRS, CDR2 YFSETQ. CDR3 residues: CASSFGGTGSTDTQYF. CDR3 DNA: TGCGCCAGCAGCTTTGGGGGGACAGGCTCCACAGATACGCAGTATTTT. Supplemented by reference TRBV5-1 and TRBJ2-3, the full variable domain reads KAGVTQTPRYLIKTRGQQVTLSCSPISGHRSVSWYQQTPGQGLQFLFEYFSETQRNKGNFPGRFSGRQFSNSRSEMNVSTLELGDSALYLCASSFGGTGSTDTQYFGPGTRLTVL.

This chain links TRBV12-3 or TRBV12-4 with TRBJ1-1; 9 bases align to TRBD1. The junction had 9 bases not matched to a gene; V was cut back by 6 bases and J by 1 base. CDR3 length equals 16 residues. The CDR3 DNA follows: TGTGCCAGCAGGCCTGGACAGGGGCGATGGAACACTGAAGCTTTCTTT. It encodes CASRPGQGRWNTEAFF.

The chain joins TRBV27 to TRBJ2-3, with D unclear. Deletions cut 11 bases from V and 0 bases from J, with 12 bases between. The CDR3 extends over 13 amino acids. Germline V gene data show CDR1 as MNHEY and CDR2 as SMNVEV (reference sequence). The CDR3 spells CAGLGESTDTQYF. The CDR3 coding sequence is TGTGCCGGGTTGGGCGAAAGCACAGATACGCAGTATTTT.

This clonotype was seen ten or more times. The chain carries TRBV7-8 and TRBJ2-1; D is unclear. CDR1 and CDR2 (germline): SGHVS, FQNEAQ. This CDR3 is built from 13 residues. Trimming removed 4 bases from V and 6 bases from J, with 10 bases in between. This CDR3 is CASSSGRLNEQFF. CDR3 nucleotide sequence: TGTGCCAGCAGCTCCGGACGGCTCAATGAGCAGTTCTTC.

This clonotype came up many times. The chain joins TRBV2 to TRBJ1-6, with D maybe TRBD1 (5 bases). In germline, CDR1 is SNHLY, CDR2 FYNNEI. This CDR3 comprises 14 residues. Trimming took off 4 bases at V and 8 bases at J, with 12 bases between the two ends. Written as DNA, the CDR3 is TGTGCCAGCAGTGGGGACGGTATTGATTCACCCCTCCACTTT. Its protein product is CASSGDGIDSPLHF. The full variable domain, completed using reference TRBV2 and TRBJ1-6, is EPEVTQTPSHQVTQMGQEVILRCVPISNHLYFYWYRQILGQKVEFLVSFYNNEISEKSEIFDDQFSVERPDGSNFTLKIRSTKLEDSAMYFCASSGDGIDSPLHFGNGTRLTVT.

This clonotype appeared many times. V usage is TRBV20-1 and J usage is TRBJ2-3, with 7 nucleotides matching TRBD1. J lost 3 bases, V lost 5 bases, and 11 bases had no gene match. The germline gives CDR1 DFQATT, CDR2 SNEGSKA (reference sequence). CDR3 length equals 15 residues. The CDR3 DNA reads TGCAGTGCTCGGCCCCCGACAGGGAATACAGATACGCAGTATTTT. Protein sequence: CSARPPTGNTDTQYF.

This rearrangement joins TRBV7-9 to TRBJ2-1; no clear D gene. The CDR3 is 14 residues long. Germline V gives CDR1 SEHNR, CDR2 FQNEAQ (reference sequence). Between the trimmed V and J ends, which lost 2 bases and 4 bases, there was a span of 9 bases. As DNA, the CDR3 is TGTGCCAGCAGCTTATCGAGCAGGTACAATGAGCAGTTCTTC. It translates to CASSLSSRYNEQFF. Together with reference TRBV7-9 and TRBJ2-1, the CDR3 gives the full variable domain: DTGVSQNPRHKITKRGQNVTFRCDPISEHNRLYWYRQTLGQGPEFLTYFQNEAQLEKSRLLSDRFSAERPKGSFSTLEIQRTEQGDSAMYLCASSLSSRYNEQFFGPGTRLTVL.

Many counts were recorded for this clonotype. V usage is TRBV12-3 or TRBV12-4 and J usage is TRBJ1-2; D may be TRBD1 (5 bases). Between the trimmed V and J ends, which lost 6 bases and 6 bases, there was a span of 14 bases. The CDR3 totals 13 residues. The CDR3 protein is CASSPQQGHGYTF. CDR3 DNA sequence: TGTGCCAGCAGCCCCCAGCAGGGCCATGGCTACACCTTC.

CDR3: CASSSIFRGINEKLFF. The CDR3 region has the DNA TGTGCCAGCAGCTCTATTTTCCGAGGGATTAATGAAAAACTGTTTTTT. The chain uses TRBV11-2 and TRBJ1-4; D unresolved. In germline, CDR1 is SGHAT, CDR2 FQNNGV. V shed 4 bases and J shed 4 bases, with 16 bases lying between them. The CDR3 consists of 16 residues.

This chain connects TRBV28 to TRBJ2-7, with 11 bases identical to TRBD1. The CDR3 has 17 amino acids. Germline CDR1 reads MDHEN; CDR2 reads SYDVKM. The J segment lost 2 bases and the V segment lost 6 bases, leaving 12 bases of the junction unmatched. CDR3 coding DNA: TGTGCCAGCAGCCCCGGGACAGGGGGGACCATTACCTACGAGCAGTACTTC. Residues: CASSPGTGGTITYEQYF.